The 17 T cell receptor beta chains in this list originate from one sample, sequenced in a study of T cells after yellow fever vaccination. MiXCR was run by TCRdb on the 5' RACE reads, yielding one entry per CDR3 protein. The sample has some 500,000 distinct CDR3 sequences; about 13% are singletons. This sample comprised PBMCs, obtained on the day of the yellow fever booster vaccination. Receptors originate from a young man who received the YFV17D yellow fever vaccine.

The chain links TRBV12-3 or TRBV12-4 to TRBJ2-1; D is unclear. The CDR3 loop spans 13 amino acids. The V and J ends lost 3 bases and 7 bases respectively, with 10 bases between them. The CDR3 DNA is TGTGCCAGCAGTTTTCGGACCCCAAATGAGCAGTTCTTC. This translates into CASSFRTPNEQFF.

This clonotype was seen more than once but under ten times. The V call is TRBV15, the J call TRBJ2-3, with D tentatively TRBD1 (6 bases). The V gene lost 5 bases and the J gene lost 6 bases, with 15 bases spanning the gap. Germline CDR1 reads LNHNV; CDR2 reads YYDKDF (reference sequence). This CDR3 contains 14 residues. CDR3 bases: TGTGCCACCAGCTCACCAGGGGAAGATGATACGCAGTATTTT. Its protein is CATSSPGEDDTQYF.

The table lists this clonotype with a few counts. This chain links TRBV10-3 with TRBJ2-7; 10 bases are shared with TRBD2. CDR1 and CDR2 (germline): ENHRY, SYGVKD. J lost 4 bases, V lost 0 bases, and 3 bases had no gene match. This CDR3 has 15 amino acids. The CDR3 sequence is CAISESSSGRYEQYF. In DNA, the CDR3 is TGTGCCATCAGTGAGTCGTCTAGCGGGAGATACGAGCAGTACTTC.

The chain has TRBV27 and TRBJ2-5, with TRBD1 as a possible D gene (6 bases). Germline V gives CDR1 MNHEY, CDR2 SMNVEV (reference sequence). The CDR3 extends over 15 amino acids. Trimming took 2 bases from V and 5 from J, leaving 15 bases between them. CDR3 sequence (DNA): TGTGCCAGCAGTTTAGTGGGGGCAAGTCGGGAGACCCAGTACTTC. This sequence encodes CASSLVGASRETQYF.

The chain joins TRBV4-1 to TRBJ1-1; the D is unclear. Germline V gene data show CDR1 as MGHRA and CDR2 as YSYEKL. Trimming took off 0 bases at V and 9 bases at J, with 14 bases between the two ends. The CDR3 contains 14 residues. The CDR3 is CASSQDTNRIKAFF. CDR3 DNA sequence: TGCGCCAGCAGCCAAGATACTAACCGTATAAAAGCTTTCTTT.

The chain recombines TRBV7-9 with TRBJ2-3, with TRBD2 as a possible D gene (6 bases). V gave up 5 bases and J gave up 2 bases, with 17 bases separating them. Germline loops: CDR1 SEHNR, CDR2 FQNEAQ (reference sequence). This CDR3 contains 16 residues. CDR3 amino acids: CASSPGLREDTDTQYF. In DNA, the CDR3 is TGTGCCAGCAGCCCTGGCTTGAGGGAGGACACAGATACGCAGTATTTT.

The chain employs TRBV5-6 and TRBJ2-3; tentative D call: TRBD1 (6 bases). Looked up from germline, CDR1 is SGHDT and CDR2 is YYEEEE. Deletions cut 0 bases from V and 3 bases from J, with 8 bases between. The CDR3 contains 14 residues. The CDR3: CASSLDQGTDTQYF. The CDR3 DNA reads TGTGCCAGCAGCTTGGATCAGGGGACAGATACGCAGTATTTT. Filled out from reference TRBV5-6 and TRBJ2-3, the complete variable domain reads DAGVTQSPTHLIKTRGQQVTLRCSPKSGHDTVSWYQQALGQGPQFIFQYYEEEERQRGNFPDRFSGHQFPNYSSELNVNALLLGDSALYLCASSLDQGTDTQYFGPGTRLTVL.

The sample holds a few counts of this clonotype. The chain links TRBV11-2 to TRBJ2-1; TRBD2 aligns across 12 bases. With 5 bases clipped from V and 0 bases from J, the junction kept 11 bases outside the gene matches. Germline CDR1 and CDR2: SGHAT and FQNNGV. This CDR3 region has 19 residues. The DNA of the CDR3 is TGTGCCAGCAGCGGGGGGGGGACTAGCGGGTTCAGCTCCTACAATGAGCAGTTCTTC. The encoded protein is CASSGGGTSGFSSYNEQFF.

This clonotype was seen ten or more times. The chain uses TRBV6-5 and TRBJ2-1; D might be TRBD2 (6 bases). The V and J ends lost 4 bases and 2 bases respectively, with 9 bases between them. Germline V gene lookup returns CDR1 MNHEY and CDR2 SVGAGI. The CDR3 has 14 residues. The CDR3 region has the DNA TGTGCCAGCAGTTTCGGGAGTCCCTACAATGAGCAGTTCTTC. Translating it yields CASSFGSPYNEQFF.

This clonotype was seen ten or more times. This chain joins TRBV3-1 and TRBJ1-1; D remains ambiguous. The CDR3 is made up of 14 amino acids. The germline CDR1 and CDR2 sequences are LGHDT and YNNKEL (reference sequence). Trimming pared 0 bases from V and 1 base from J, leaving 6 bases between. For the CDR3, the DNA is TGTGCCAGCAGCCAAGAAGCGGCGAACACTGAAGCTTTCTTT. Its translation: CASSQEAANTEAFF. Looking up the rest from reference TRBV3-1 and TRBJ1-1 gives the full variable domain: DTAVSQTPKYLVTQMGNDKSIKCEQNLGHDTMYWYKQDSKKFLKIMFSYNNKELIINETVPNRFSPKSPDKAHLNLHINSLELGDSAVYFCASSQEAANTEAFFGQGTRLTVV.

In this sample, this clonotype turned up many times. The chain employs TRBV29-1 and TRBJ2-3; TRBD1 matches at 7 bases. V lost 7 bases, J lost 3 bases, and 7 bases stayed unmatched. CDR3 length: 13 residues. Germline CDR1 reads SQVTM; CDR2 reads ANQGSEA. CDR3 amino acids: CSGGQMATDTQYF. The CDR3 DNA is TGCAGCGGGGGACAGATGGCAACAGATACGCAGTATTTT.

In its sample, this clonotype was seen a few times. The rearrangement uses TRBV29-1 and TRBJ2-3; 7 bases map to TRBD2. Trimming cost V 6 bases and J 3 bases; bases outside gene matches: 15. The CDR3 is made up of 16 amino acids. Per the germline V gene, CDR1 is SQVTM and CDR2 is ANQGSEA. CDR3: CSVIFIREGRTDTQYF. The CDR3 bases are TGCAGCGTGATCTTTATAAGGGAGGGCCGAACAGATACGCAGTATTTT.

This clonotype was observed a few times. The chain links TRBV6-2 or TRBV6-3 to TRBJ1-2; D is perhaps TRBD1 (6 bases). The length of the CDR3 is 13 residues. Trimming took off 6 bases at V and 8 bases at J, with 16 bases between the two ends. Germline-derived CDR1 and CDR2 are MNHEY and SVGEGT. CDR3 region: CASRPQGGRGYTF. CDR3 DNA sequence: TGTGCCAGCAGACCCCAAGGGGGTCGAGGCTACACCTTC.

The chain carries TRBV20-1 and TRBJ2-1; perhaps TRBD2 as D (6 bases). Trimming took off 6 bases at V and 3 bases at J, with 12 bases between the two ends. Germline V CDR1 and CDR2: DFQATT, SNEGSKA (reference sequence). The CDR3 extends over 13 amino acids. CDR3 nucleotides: TGCAGTGCGACACCGGGACTCTACAATGAGCAGTTCTTC. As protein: CSATPGLYNEQFF.

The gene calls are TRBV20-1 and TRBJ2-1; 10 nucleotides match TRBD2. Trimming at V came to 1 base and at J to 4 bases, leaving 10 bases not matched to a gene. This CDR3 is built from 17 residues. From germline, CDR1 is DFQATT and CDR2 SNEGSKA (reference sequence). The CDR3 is CSARAILTSGQYNEQFF. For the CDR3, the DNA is TGCAGTGCTAGAGCGATACTGACTAGCGGGCAATACAATGAGCAGTTCTTC.

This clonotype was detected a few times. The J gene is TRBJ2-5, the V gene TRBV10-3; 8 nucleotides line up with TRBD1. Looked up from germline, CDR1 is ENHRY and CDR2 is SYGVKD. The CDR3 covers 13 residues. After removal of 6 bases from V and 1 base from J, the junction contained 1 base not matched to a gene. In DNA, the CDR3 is TGTGCCATCAGCCAGGGGGCCCAAGAGACCCAGTACTTC. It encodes CAISQGAQETQYF.

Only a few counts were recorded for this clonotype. CDR3 DNA sequence: TGTGCCAGCAGCCCCGACAGCGTGTCCTACGAGCAGTACTTC. It translates to CASSPDSVSYEQYF. The V call is TRBV12-3 or TRBV12-4, the J call TRBJ2-7, with D possibly matching TRBD1 (5 bases). CDR3 length: 14 amino acids. Trimming pared 6 bases from V and 1 base from J, leaving 13 bases between.